The sequence of this T cell receptor (beta chain) was determined in a study of T cell responses to AZD1222 COVID-19 vaccine. In the case of this clone: The antigen is undetermined.

The method was immunoSEQ multiplex PCR; TCRdb's version includes in-frame clones alone and lacks a portion of them. This table has 250,000 to 300,000 clones, about 94% appearing once. V lost 0 bases to trimming and J lost 2 bases, with 17 bases between them. The CDR3 is 18 amino acids. Germline V lookup: CDR1 SGHNT, CDR2 YENEEA. Study findings and constraints: Baseline seropositivity characterized only a handful of AZD1222 recipients. Increases in Spike-specific TCR breadth and depth were seen after two AZD1222 doses. Vaccine-associated CD4 TCRs spanned spike, dominant at 160-218 and 743-854.

This sequence originates from an adult who received the AZD1222 COVID-19 vaccine. The sequences come from peripheral blood, collected 28 days after the second AZD1222 dose. This chain connects TRBV11-3 to TRBJ1-5; D ambiguous. Here the CDR3 reads CASSLDGVGGKGNQPQHF. DNA of the CDR3: TGTGCCAGCAGCTTAGATGGGGTCGGCGGGAAGGGCAATCAGCCCCAGCATTTT.